The rows below give T cell receptor beta chains drawn from one sample of a study of T cells in Graves' hyperthyroidism and ophthalmopathy. TCRdb re-analysed the multiplex PCR reads in MiXCR, keeping a single row per CDR3 protein. The sample carries 300,000 to 450,000 distinct CDR3 sequences, about 14% recorded once. Sequencing was done on a sample of blood. The receptors here all came from a woman aged 30 to 39 with Graves' ophthalmopathy. CDR3s include the opening cysteine and the closing phenylalanine or tryptophan. The D gene is left open where the match is weak. Some rows mark clone size as missing; the rest say once, few, many or name a class of expanded clone.

CDR3	DNA	J	D	length	size	V
CASSPIKQVVNTEAFF	TGTGCCAGCTCACCAATAAAACAGGTGGTTAACACTGAAGCTTTCTTT	TRBJ1-1	NA	16	many	TRBV18
CASSETGTNEKLFF	TGTGCCAGCAGCGAGACGGGGACTAATGAAAAACTGTTTTTT	TRBJ1-4	NA	14	NA	TRBV6-1
CASSSTGATANNEQFF	TGTGCCAGCTCATCGACAGGGGCAACGGCGAACAATGAGCAGTTCTTC	TRBJ2-1	TRBD1	16	few	TRBV18
CASSPTTDTQYF	TGCGCCAGCAGCCCGACAACAGATACGCAGTATTTT	TRBJ2-3	NA	12	NA	TRBV4-1
CASSHRRAGGTEAFF	TGTGCCAGCAGCCACCGCAGGGCCGGGGGCACTGAAGCTTTCTTT	TRBJ1-1	NA	15	NA	TRBV4-2
CSVVGTPGEEQFF	TGCAGCGTGGTAGGGACCCCGGGAGAGGAGCAGTTCTTC	TRBJ2-1	NA	13	many	TRBV29-1
CASSQGMDSPLHF	TGTGCCAGCAGCCAAGGGATGGATTCACCCCTCCACTTT	TRBJ1-6	NA	13	many	TRBV3-1
CSAKRAQNIQYF	TGCAGTGCTAAGCGAGCTCAAAACATTCAGTACTTC	TRBJ2-4	NA	12	many	TRBV20-1
CSVGTSARETQYF	TGCAGTGTCGGAACTAGCGCCCGAGAGACCCAGTACTTC	TRBJ2-5	TRBD2	13	many	TRBV20-1
CASSDFGSGHEQFF	TGTGCCAGCAGTGATTTTGGTAGCGGCCATGAGCAGTTCTTC	TRBJ2-1	NA	14	many	TRBV2
CASSLSAQGNGEAFF	TGCGCCAGCAGCTTGTCGGCACAGGGGAACGGGGAAGCTTTCTTT	TRBJ1-1	TRBD1	15	many	TRBV5-1
CASRLRRYRDRDAGELFF	TGTGCCAGCAGATTGAGACGGTACCGGGACAGGGACGCCGGGGAGCTGTTTTTT	TRBJ2-2	TRBD1	18	many	TRBV28
CASSQVSAQATEAFF	TGTGCCAGCAGCCAAGTTTCGGCCCAGGCCACTGAAGCTTTCTTT	TRBJ1-1	NA	15	NA	TRBV4-2
CSVVGDTRWTQYF	TGCAGCGTTGTGGGAGACACCCGATGGACCCAGTACTTC	TRBJ2-5	NA	13	NA	TRBV29-1
CASSTQGQAIETQYF	TGTGCCAGCAGTACACAAGGACAGGCGATCGAGACCCAGTACTTC	TRBJ2-5	TRBD1	15	many	TRBV12-3/TRBV12-4
CASRAGGRTDTQYF	TGTGCCAGCAGGGCGGGGGGACGCACAGATACGCAGTATTTT	TRBJ2-3	TRBD2	14	many	TRBV7-3
CASSQEGLAENYEQYF	TGTGCCAGCAGCCAAGAGGGACTAGCGGAAAACTACGAGCAGTACTTC	TRBJ2-7	TRBD2	16	many	TRBV14
CASNRASGNTIYF	TGTGCCAGCAACAGAGCCTCTGGAAACACCATATATTTT	TRBJ1-3	NA	13	few	TRBV2
CASSLVSRRDTEAFF	TGTGCCAGCAGTTTAGTGTCGAGAAGGGACACTGAAGCTTTCTTT	TRBJ1-1	NA	15	few	TRBV27
CASSEDGGFTDTQYF	TGTGCCAGCAGTGAAGATGGGGGTTTCACAGATACGCAGTATTTT	TRBJ2-3	NA	15	many	TRBV6-1
CSARRQGRYQETQYF	TGCAGTGCTAGAAGGCAGGGAAGGTACCAAGAGACCCAGTACTTC	TRBJ2-5	NA	15	many	TRBV20-1
CASSAGAGGTQEQYF	TGCGCCAGCAGCGCCGGGGCGGGGGGTACTCAAGAGCAGTACTTC	TRBJ2-7	TRBD2	15	few	TRBV4-1
CASSRTGGDTQYF	TGTGCCAGCAGTCGGACAGGTGGAGATACGCAGTATTTT	TRBJ2-3	TRBD1	13	many	TRBV28
CASSIPGPQIRGELFF	TGTGCCAGCAGCATACCGGGGCCCCAGATCCGGGGGGAGCTGTTTTTT	TRBJ2-2	NA	16	NA	TRBV28
CASRLDSHTYEQYF	TGTGCCAGCAGATTGGACAGCCATACCTACGAGCAGTACTTC	TRBJ2-7	NA	14	many	TRBV11-3
CASSPILNTQGANQPQHF	TGTGCCAGCAGCCCCATCCTGAATACACAGGGGGCCAATCAGCCCCAGCATTTT	TRBJ1-5	TRBD1	18	many	TRBV2
CASSEGRRSPYEQYF	TGTGCCAGCAGCGAGGGGCGCCGGAGCCCCTACGAGCAGTACTTC	TRBJ2-7	NA	15	many	TRBV11-2
CASSSGTGQTQYF	TGTGCCAGCAGCTCCGGGACAGGGCAGACCCAGTACTTC	TRBJ2-5	TRBD1	13	many	TRBV7-2
CSARDWGGQRETQYF	TGCAGTGCTAGAGATTGGGGGGGGCAGCGGGAGACCCAGTACTTC	TRBJ2-5	NA	15	few	TRBV20-1
CASRRQGGGYTF	TGTGCCAGCAGGAGGCAGGGTGGCGGCTACACCTTC	TRBJ1-2	NA	12	many	TRBV2
CASSLPLGVTNAGELFF	TGTGCCAGCAGCTTACCACTGGGGGTGACGAACGCCGGGGAGCTGTTTTTT	TRBJ2-2	NA	17	NA	TRBV7-2
CASSEDLPDTQYF	TGTGCCAGCAGTGAAGACCTGCCAGATACGCAGTATTTT	TRBJ2-3	NA	13	many	TRBV2
CASSPRRLAGSTGELFF	TGTGCCAGCAGCCCCAGGAGACTAGCGGGGTCCACCGGGGAGCTGTTTTTT	TRBJ2-2	TRBD2	17	few	TRBV13
CATSDRLPLAGGSQETQYF	TGTGCCACCAGTGATCGGCTCCCCCTAGCGGGGGGCTCCCAAGAGACCCAGTACTTC	TRBJ2-5	TRBD2	19	NA	TRBV24-1
CASSQEGRLTTEAFF	TGCGCCAGCAGCCAAGAGGGACGGCTAACAACTGAAGCTTTCTTT	TRBJ1-1	NA	15	many	TRBV4-1
CASSGKLVVAPDTQYF	TGTGCCAGCAGCGGAAAACTAGTTGTCGCCCCAGATACGCAGTATTTT	TRBJ2-3	NA	16	many	TRBV7-9
CASSPPTGQGLYGYTF	TGTGCCAGCAGCCCCCCCACAGGACAGGGGCTCTATGGCTACACCTTC	TRBJ1-2	TRBD1	16	NA	TRBV11-2
CSARDLRAGLGYEQYF	TGCAGTGCTAGAGACCTCCGTGCGGGGTTGGGCTACGAGCAGTACTTC	TRBJ2-7	NA	16	many	TRBV20-1
CASIGTSGSYEQYF	TGTGCCAGCATCGGGACTAGCGGGTCCTACGAGCAGTACTTC	TRBJ2-7	TRBD2	14	NA	TRBV11-2
CASSQGDSVVGELFF	TGTGCCAGCAGCCAAGGTGACAGTGTGGTCGGGGAGCTGTTTTTT	TRBJ2-2	NA	15	many	TRBV4-2
CASSLGTGYSGYTF	TGTGCCAGCAGTTTAGGGACAGGGTATTCGGGCTACACCTTC	TRBJ1-2	TRBD1	14	NA	TRBV12-3/TRBV12-4
CASSRISGGSTDTQYF	TGTGCCAGCAGCAGGATTAGCGGGGGCAGCACAGATACGCAGTATTTT	TRBJ2-3	TRBD2	16	many	TRBV5-4
CASSEEQYNEQFF	TGTGCCAGCAGTGAAGAACAGTACAATGAGCAGTTCTTC	TRBJ2-1	NA	13	NA	TRBV6-1
CASSLVADSGYTF	TGTGCCAGCAGCTTAGTAGCTGACAGCGGCTACACCTTC	TRBJ1-2	NA	13	few	TRBV7-9
CASSTRARERGYTF	TGTGCCAGCAGCACCCGTGCCCGGGAGCGTGGCTACACCTTC	TRBJ1-2	NA	14	many	TRBV3-1
CASVTNSYNEQFF	TGTGCCAGCGTAACGAACTCCTACAATGAGCAGTTCTTC	TRBJ2-1	NA	13	NA	TRBV28
CASSGPGELAKNIQYF	TGTGCCAGCAGTGGGCCAGGGGAACTAGCCAAAAACATTCAGTACTTC	TRBJ2-4	NA	16	many	TRBV2
CASTPNSGNTIYF	TGTGCCAGCACCCCTAACTCTGGAAACACCATATATTTT	TRBJ1-3	NA	13	few	TRBV12-3/TRBV12-4
CASSYRGSTDTQYF	TGTGCCAGCAGTTACAGGGGTTCCACAGATACGCAGTATTTT	TRBJ2-3	NA	14	many	TRBV6-2/TRBV6-3
CASSLIGGGPYNEQFF	TGTGCCAGCAGCTTAATCGGCGGGGGGCCCTACAATGAGCAGTTCTTC	TRBJ2-1	TRBD2	16	many	TRBV7-3
CSARASNRVFEQYF	TGCAGTGCTAGAGCAAGCAATCGGGTGTTCGAGCAGTACTTC	TRBJ2-7	NA	14	many	TRBV20-1
CASRLQSPGPQIPNTGELFF	TGTGCCAGCAGGTTGCAATCGCCGGGACCGCAGATCCCCAACACCGGGGAGCTGTTTTTT	TRBJ2-2	NA	20	few	TRBV28
CASRYTTTNEKLFF	TGTGCCAGCAGATACACGACAACTAATGAAAAACTGTTTTTT	TRBJ1-4	NA	14	many	TRBV2
CASSPQGALADTQYF	TGTGCCAGCTCACCACAGGGGGCATTGGCAGATACGCAGTATTTT	TRBJ2-3	TRBD1	15	many	TRBV18
CASSLRFRTPPYEQYF	TGTGCCAGCAGCTTACGGTTCAGGACGCCTCCCTACGAGCAGTACTTC	TRBJ2-7	NA	16	many	TRBV11-3
CASSLEGMYSPLHF	TGTGCCAGCAGTTTAGAGGGAATGTATTCACCCCTCCACTTT	TRBJ1-6	NA	14	many	TRBV12-3/TRBV12-4
CASSLEGRRTGELFF	TGTGCCAGCAGCTTAGAGGGACGCAGAACCGGGGAGCTGTTTTTT	TRBJ2-2	NA	15	many	TRBV11-2
CASIRGAKNSPLHF	TGTGCCAGCATCCGGGGCGCTAAGAATTCACCCCTCCACTTT	TRBJ1-6	NA	14	many	TRBV28
CASSPLGTGINYGYTF	TGTGCCAGCTCACCTCTGGGGACAGGGATAAACTATGGCTACACCTTC	TRBJ1-2	TRBD1	16	many	TRBV18
CASSFQARGNQPQHF	TGTGCCAGCAGTTTTCAGGCTAGGGGCAATCAGCCCCAGCATTTT	TRBJ1-5	NA	15	many	TRBV28